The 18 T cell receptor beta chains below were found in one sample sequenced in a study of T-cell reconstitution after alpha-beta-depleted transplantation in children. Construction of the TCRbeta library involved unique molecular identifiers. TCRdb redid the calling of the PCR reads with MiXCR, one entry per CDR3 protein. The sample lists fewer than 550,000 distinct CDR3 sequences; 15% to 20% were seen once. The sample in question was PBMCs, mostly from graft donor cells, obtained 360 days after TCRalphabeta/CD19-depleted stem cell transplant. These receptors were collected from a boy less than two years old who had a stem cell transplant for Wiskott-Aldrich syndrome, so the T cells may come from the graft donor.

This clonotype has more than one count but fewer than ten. CDR3 region: CSAQGTGNEQFF. DNA for the CDR3: TGCAGTGCGCAAGGGACAGGCAATGAGCAGTTCTTC. J is TRBJ2-1 and V is TRBV20-1; 8 bases map to TRBD1. After removal of 6 bases from V and 6 bases from J, the junction contained 4 bases not matched to a gene. The germline gives CDR1 DFQATT, CDR2 SNEGSKA (reference sequence). This CDR3 comprises 12 residues.

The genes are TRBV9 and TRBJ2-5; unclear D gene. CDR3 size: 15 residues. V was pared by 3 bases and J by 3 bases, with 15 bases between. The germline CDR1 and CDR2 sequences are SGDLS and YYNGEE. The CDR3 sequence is CASSADGRAEETQYF. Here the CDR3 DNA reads TGTGCCAGCAGCGCCGACGGCAGAGCAGAAGAGACCCAGTACTTC.

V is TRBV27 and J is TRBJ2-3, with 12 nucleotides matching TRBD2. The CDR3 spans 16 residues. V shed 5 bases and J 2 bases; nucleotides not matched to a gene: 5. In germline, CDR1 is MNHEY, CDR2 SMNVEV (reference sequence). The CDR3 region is CASSILAGGFTDTQYF. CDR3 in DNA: TGTGCCAGCAGTATACTAGCGGGGGGATTCACAGATACGCAGTATTTT.

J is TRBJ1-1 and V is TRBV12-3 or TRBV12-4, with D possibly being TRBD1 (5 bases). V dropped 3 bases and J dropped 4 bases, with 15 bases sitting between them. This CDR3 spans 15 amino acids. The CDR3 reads CASSFRVSEPTEAFF. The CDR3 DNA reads TGTGCCAGCAGTTTCAGGGTTTCGGAACCCACTGAAGCTTTCTTT.

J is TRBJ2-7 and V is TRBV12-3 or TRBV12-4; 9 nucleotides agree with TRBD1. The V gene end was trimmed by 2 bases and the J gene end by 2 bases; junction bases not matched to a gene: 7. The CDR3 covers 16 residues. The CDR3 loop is CASSLTLRDRAYEQYF. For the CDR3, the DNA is TGTGCCAGCAGTTTAACCTTACGGGACAGGGCCTACGAGCAGTACTTC.

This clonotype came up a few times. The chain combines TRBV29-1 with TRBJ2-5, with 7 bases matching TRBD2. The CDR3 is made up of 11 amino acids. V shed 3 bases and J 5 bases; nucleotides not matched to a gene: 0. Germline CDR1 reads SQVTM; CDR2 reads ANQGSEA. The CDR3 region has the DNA TGCAGCGTTGACGGGGGGGAGACCCAGTACTTC. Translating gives CSVDGGETQYF.

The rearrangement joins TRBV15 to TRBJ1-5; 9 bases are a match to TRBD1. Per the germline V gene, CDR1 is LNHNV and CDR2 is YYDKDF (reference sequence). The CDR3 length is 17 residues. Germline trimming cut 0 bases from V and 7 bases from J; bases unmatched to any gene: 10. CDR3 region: CATSRDRQGGRLQPQHF. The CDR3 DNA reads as TGTGCCACCAGCAGAGATCGACAGGGGGGGAGATTGCAGCCCCAGCATTTT.

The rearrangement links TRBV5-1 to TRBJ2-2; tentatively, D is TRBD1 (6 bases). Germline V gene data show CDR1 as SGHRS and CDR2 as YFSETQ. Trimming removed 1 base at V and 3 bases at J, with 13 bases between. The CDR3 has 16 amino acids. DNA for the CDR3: TGCGCCAGCAGCTTGAACCCACAGGGTTACACCGGGGAGCTGTTTTTT. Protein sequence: CASSLNPQGYTGELFF.

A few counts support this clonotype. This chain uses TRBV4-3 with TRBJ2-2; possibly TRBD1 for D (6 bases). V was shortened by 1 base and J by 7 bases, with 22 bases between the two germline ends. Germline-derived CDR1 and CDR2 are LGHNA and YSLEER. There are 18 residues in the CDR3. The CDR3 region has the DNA TGCGCCAGCAGCCAAGGAACCTCGACAGGTCCCTTTCTCGGGGAGCTGTTTTTT. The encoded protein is CASSQGTSTGPFLGELFF.

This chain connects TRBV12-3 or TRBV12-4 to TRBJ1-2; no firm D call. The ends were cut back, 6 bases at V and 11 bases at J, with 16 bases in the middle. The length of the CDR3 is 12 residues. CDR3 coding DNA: TGTGCCAGCAGCCATTCACAGTTTTGGTACACCTTC. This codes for CASSHSQFWYTF.

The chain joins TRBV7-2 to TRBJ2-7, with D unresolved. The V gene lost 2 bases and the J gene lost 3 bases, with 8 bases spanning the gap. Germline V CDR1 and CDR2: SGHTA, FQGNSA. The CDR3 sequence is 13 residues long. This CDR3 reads CASSLRVDYEQYF. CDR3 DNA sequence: TGTGCCAGCAGCTTACGCGTCGACTACGAGCAGTACTTC.

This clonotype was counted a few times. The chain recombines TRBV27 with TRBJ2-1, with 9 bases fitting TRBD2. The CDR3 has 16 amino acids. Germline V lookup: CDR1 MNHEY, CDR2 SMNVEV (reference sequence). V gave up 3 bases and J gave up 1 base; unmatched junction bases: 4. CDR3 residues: CASSFLRGGSYNEQFF. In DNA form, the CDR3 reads TGTGCCAGCAGTTTCTTGCGGGGGGGGTCCTACAATGAGCAGTTCTTC.

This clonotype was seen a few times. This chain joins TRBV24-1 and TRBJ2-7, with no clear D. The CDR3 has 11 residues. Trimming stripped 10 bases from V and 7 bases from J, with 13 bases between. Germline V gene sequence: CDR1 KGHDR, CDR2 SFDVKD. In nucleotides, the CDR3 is TGTGCCACGCCCCGGATTTGGGAGCAGTACTTC. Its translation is CATPRIWEQYF.

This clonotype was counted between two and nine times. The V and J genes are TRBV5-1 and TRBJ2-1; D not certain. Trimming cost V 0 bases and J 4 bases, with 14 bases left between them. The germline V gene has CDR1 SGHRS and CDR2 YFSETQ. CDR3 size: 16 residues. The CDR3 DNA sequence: TGCGCCAGCAGCTTGGAAGGAGCTCTCCCTTACAATGAGCAGTTCTTC. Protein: CASSLEGALPYNEQFF.

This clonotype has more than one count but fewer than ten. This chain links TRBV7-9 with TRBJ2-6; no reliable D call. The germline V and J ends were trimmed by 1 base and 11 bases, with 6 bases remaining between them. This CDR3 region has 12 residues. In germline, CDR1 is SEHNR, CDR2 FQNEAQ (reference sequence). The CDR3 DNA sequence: TGTGCCAGCAGCTTAGAGGGTTACGTCCTGACTTTC. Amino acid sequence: CASSLEGYVLTF. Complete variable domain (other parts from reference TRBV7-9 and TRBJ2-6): DTGVSQNPRHKITKRGQNVTFRCDPISEHNRLYWYRQTLGQGPEFLTYFQNEAQLEKSRLLSDRFSAERPKGSFSTLEIQRTEQGDSAMYLCASSLEGYVLTFGAGSRLTVL.

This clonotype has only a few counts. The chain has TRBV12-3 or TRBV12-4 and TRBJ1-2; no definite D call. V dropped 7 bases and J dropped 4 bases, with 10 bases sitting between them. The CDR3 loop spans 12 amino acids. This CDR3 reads CASTGVFYGYTF. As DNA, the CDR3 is TGTGCCAGCACCGGGGTCTTCTATGGCTACACCTTC.

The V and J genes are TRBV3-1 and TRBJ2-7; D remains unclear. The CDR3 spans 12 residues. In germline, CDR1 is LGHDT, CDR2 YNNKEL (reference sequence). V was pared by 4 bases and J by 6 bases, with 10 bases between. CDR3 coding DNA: TGTGCCAGCAGCCGGACGATGAGCGAGCAGTACTTC. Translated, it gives CASSRTMSEQYF.

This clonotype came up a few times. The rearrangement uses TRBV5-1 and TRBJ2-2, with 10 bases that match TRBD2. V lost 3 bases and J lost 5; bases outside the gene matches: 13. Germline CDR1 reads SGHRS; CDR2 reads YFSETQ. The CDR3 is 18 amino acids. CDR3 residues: CASSSGTWTSGRTGELFF. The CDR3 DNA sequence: TGCGCCAGCAGCTCCGGGACATGGACTAGCGGTAGGACCGGGGAGCTGTTTTTT.